The 22 T cell receptor beta chains presented below share a single source sample, sequenced in a study of cytomegalovirus exposure and HLA in healthy donors. With 60 Vbeta and 13 Jbeta primers, the PCR was carried out. Data came from immunoSEQ multiplex PCR; TCRdb stores just in-frame clones and leaves some out. The profile shows approximately 30,000 clones, less than 75% of them singletons. The sample consisted of PBMCs. The origin of the receptors is a man aged 35-49 years in good health and CMV-seropositive.

This clone was detected only a few times. The chain has TRBV7-3 and TRBJ2-5, with TRBD2 matching 9 bases. The V and J ends lost 1 base and 4 bases, in that order; junction bases with no gene match: 1. From germline, CDR1 is SGHTA and CDR2 FQGTGA. This CDR3 contains 14 residues. The CDR3 here is CASSLRAGGETQYF. The CDR3 DNA reads as TGTGCCAGCAGCTTAAGAGCGGGAGGAGAGACCCAGTACTTC.

The CDR3 sequence: CASTGTGGGHNSPLHF. Written as DNA, the CDR3 is TGCGCCAGCACCGGGACAGGGGGAGGTCATAATTCACCCCTCCACTTT. The genes are TRBV10-1 and TRBJ1-6; 11 positions agree with TRBD1. The germline V gene has CDR1 WNHNN and CDR2 SYGVQD (reference sequence). Germline trimming cut 7 bases from V and 5 bases from J; bases unmatched to any gene: 7. This CDR3 contains 16 residues.

This clone was found a few times. This chain uses TRBV5-1 with TRBJ1-1; D not resolved. V was pared by 2 bases and J by 4 bases, with 9 bases between. CDR1 is SGHRS and CDR2 is YFSETQ in the germline V gene. CDR3 length: 13 amino acids. The CDR3 region is CASSLEDPTEAFF. The CDR3 nucleotides are TGCGCCAGCAGCTTAGAGGATCCCACTGAAGCTTTCTTT.

The chain recombines TRBV30 with TRBJ2-3, with D possibly being TRBD2 (7 bases). Per germline, CDR1 GTSNPN and CDR2 SVGIG (reference sequence). The CDR3 loop spans 15 amino acids. Trimming took 2 bases from V and 5 from J, leaving 17 bases between them. DNA of the CDR3: TGTGCCTGGAGTCTGGGGGGGCGTCGGGGAGATACGCAGTATTTT. Amino acids: CAWSLGGRRGDTQYF.

The chain is built from TRBV11-3 and TRBJ2-7, with TRBD1 identical over 7 bases. This CDR3 has 14 amino acids. V dropped 3 bases and J dropped 5; count of bases not matched to a gene: 7. CDR1 and CDR2 from the germline V gene are SGHNT and YENEEA. The CDR3, as DNA: TGTGCCAGCAGCTTTCGGGACAGTAGGAACGAGCAGTACTTC. Translated, it gives CASSFRDSRNEQYF.

The chain couples TRBV5-6 to TRBJ1-1, with D possibly matching TRBD1 (6 bases). Germline V lookup: CDR1 SGHDT, CDR2 YYEEEE. V was trimmed by 1 base and J by 0 bases, leaving 16 bases between them. This CDR3 region has 17 residues. The CDR3 loop reads CASSLFGHREMNTEAFF. The CDR3 coding sequence is TGTGCCAGCAGCTTGTTTGGGCACAGGGAAATGAACACTGAAGCTTTCTTT.

This chain links TRBV7-9 with TRBJ1-4; D is unresolved. The germline V gene has CDR1 SEHNR and CDR2 FQNEAQ (reference sequence). The CDR3 contains 12 residues. Trimming pared 5 bases from V and 7 bases from J, leaving 8 bases between. DNA of the CDR3: TGTGCCAGCAGCGCCCCCGGTGAAAAACTGTTTTTT. It specifies CASSAPGEKLFF.

This clone was seen more than once but under ten times. This chain uses TRBV28 with TRBJ1-2, with D possibly TRBD1 on 5 matching bases. Trimming removed 8 bases from V and 8 bases from J, with 12 bases in between. Per germline, CDR1 MDHEN and CDR2 SYDVKM. The length of the CDR3 is 11 residues. CDR3 amino acids: CASRGWGGYTF. In DNA, the CDR3 is TGTGCCAGCCGGGGGTGGGGCGGCTACACCTTC.

The chain is built from TRBV5-1 and TRBJ2-5, with 8 nucleotides matching TRBD1. Matching the DNA end better, TRBJ2-7 makes the J call doubtful. The germline V gene has CDR1 SGHRS and CDR2 YFSETQ. This CDR3 is built from 15 residues. The CDR3 loop reads CASRDRQGLFYEQYF. The CDR3 DNA sequence: TGCGCCAGCAGGGATCGACAGGGGCTCTTCTACGAGCAGTACTTC.

This chain connects TRBV25-1 to TRBJ2-1, with TRBD2 matching 11 bases. Germline assignment: CDR1 MGHDK and CDR2 SYGVNS. The length of the CDR3 is 17 residues. Trimming cost V 6 bases and J 8 bases; bases outside gene matches: 15. CDR3 DNA: TGTGCCAGCAGCCACCGCGGGACTAGCGGAACGAAGCATGAGCAGTTCTTC. Protein: CASSHRGTSGTKHEQFF.

This clone has more than one count but fewer than ten. The chain carries TRBV30 and TRBJ2-7, with no clear D. Germline CDR1 is GTSNPN and CDR2 is SVGIG (reference sequence). The CDR3 consists of 14 residues. Trimming took 0 bases from V and 5 from J, leaving 14 bases between them. The CDR3 DNA is TGTGCCTGGAGTGTACGGCAACTAAGAGACGAGCAGTACTTC. As protein: CAWSVRQLRDEQYF.

The chain joins TRBV29-1 to TRBJ1-2; no firm D call. The CDR3 spans 13 residues. Trimming took off 2 bases at V and 4 bases at J, with 11 bases between the two ends. Germline lookup yields CDR1 SQVTM and CDR2 ANQGSEA. The chain's CDR3 is CSVESPPLYGYTF. DNA for the CDR3: TGCAGCGTTGAATCCCCCCCCCTCTATGGCTACACCTTC.

This chain uses TRBV19 with TRBJ2-1; 9 bases map to TRBD2. Germline values: CDR1 LNHDA, CDR2 SQIVND (reference sequence). V trimming: 1 base; J trimming: 4 bases; junction bases outside the gene matches: 5. This CDR3 contains 16 residues. CDR3 coding DNA: TGTGCCAGTAGTATAGTAGAAGCGGGGGGATACAATGAGCAGTTCTTC. This sequence encodes CASSIVEAGGYNEQFF.

The V gene is TRBV4-2, the J gene TRBJ2-7; 13 bases align to TRBD2. The CDR3 has 16 residues. Trimming took 1 base from V and 6 from J; bases not matched to a gene: 6. Per the germline V gene, CDR1 is LGHNA and CDR2 is YNFKEQ. CDR3 DNA sequence: TGTGCCAGCAGCCAAGCTACTAGCGGGGGGGCCTCCGAGCAGTACTTC. As protein: CASSQATSGGASEQYF.

This chain links TRBV27 with TRBJ2-1, with 9 bases identical to TRBD2. Germline CDR1 and CDR2: MNHEY and SMNVEV (reference sequence). The CDR3 has 16 residues. Trimming removed 0 bases from V and 9 bases from J; junction bases left unmatched: 9. The CDR3 protein is CASSLSASGTFSEQFF. CDR3 DNA: TGTGCCAGCAGTTTATCGGCTAGCGGGACCTTCTCTGAGCAGTTCTTC.

The rearrangement joins TRBV5-6 to TRBJ2-7, with D maybe TRBD2 (7 bases). Trimming removed 3 bases from V and 2 bases from J, with 12 bases in between. This CDR3 spans 14 amino acids. Per germline, CDR1 SGHDT and CDR2 YYEEEE. CDR3 loop: CASSWAGAPYEQYF. The DNA of the CDR3 is TGTGCCAGCAGCTGGGCGGGGGCCCCCTACGAGCAGTACTTC.

The rearrangement joins TRBV7-9 to TRBJ1-2; 8 bases are a match to TRBD1. V shed 7 bases, J shed 8 bases, and the junction held 12 bases outside the gene matches. CDR3 size: 14 residues. Germline V lookup: CDR1 SEHNR, CDR2 FQNEAQ (reference sequence). The CDR3 region has the DNA TGTGCCAGCATCACCCAGGGGGCTGTGCGAGGCTACACCTTC. Amino acids: CASITQGAVRGYTF.

V is TRBV5-4 and J is TRBJ2-1, with 8 positions matching TRBD1. The ends lost 2 bases at V and 7 bases at J; junction bases unmatched: 8. Germline V lookup: CDR1 SGHNT, CDR2 YYREEE (reference sequence). The CDR3 is 15 residues long. As DNA, the CDR3 is TGTGCCAGCAGCTTCGGACAGGGAAGGTTGAATGAGCAGTTCTTC. It is translated as CASSFGQGRLNEQFF.

The CDR3 loop reads CASNQDQSYNEQFF. For the CDR3, the DNA is TGTGCCAGCAATCAGGATCAATCTTACAATGAGCAGTTCTTC. This chain uses TRBV9 with TRBJ2-1; unclear D gene. Germline CDR1 and CDR2: SGDLS and YYNGEE. There are 14 residues in the CDR3. V lost 6 bases and J 4 bases, leaving 14 bases between the germline ends. Combining the CDR3 with reference TRBV9 and TRBJ2-1 gives the whole variable domain DSGVTQTPKHLITATGQRVTLRCSPRSGDLSVYWYQQSLDQGLQFLIQYYNGEERAKGNILERFSAQQFPDLHSELNLSSLELGDSALYFCASNQDQSYNEQFFGPGTRLTVL.

The chain employs TRBV7-9 and TRBJ2-5; the D gene is possibly TRBD2 (6 bases). CDR1 is SEHNR and CDR2 is FQNEAQ in the germline V gene (reference sequence). The CDR3 extends over 15 amino acids. Trimming cost V 1 base and J 5 bases, with 14 bases left between them. In DNA, the CDR3 is TGTGCCAGCAGCTTAGGGGGTGGCGGGAAGGAGACCCAGTACTTC. Translating gives CASSLGGGGKETQYF.

This sequence joins TRBV7-6 and TRBJ2-7, with D possibly TRBD2 on 5 matching bases. V was trimmed by 3 bases and J by 0 bases, leaving 12 bases between them. Germline lookup yields CDR1 SGHVS and CDR2 FNYEAQ. The CDR3 totals 15 residues. The CDR3 DNA reads as TGTGCCAGCAGCTTTGGAGCGGCGGCCTCCTACGAGCAGTACTTC. As protein: CASSFGAAASYEQYF.

This clone was recorded once. The chain links TRBV7-2 to TRBJ2-5, with D maybe TRBD2 (5 bases). The germline gives CDR1 SGHTA, CDR2 FQGNSA. This CDR3 comprises 14 residues. The germline V and J ends were trimmed by 4 bases and 5 bases, with 14 bases remaining between them. CDR3 sequence reads: CASSYPGSSETQYF. The CDR3, as DNA: TGTGCCAGCAGCTACCCGGGAAGTAGCGAGACCCAGTACTTC. Full variable domain (remainder filled in from reference TRBV7-2 and TRBJ2-5): GAGVSQSPSNKVTEKGKDVELRCDPISGHTALYWYRQSLGQGLEFLIYFQGNSAPDKSGLPSDRFSAERTGGSVSTLTIQRTQQEDSAVYLCASSYPGSSETQYFGPGTRLLVL.